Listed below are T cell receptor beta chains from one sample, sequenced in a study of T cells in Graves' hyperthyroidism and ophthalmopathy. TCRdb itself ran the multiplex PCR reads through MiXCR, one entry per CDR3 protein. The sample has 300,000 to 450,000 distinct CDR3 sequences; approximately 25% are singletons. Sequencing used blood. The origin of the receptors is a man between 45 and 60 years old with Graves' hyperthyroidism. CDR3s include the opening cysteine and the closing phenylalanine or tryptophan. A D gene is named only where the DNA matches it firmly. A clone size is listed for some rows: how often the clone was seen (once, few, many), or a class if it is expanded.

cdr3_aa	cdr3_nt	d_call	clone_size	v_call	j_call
CASSLETGDYEQYF	TGTGCCAGCAGCTTGGAAACAGGAGACTACGAGCAGTACTTC	.	.	TRBV5-4	TRBJ2-7
CASSLNRGYGGELFF	TGTGCCAGCAGTTTAAACAGGGGGTATGGCGGGGAGCTGTTTTTT	TRBD1	few	TRBV2	TRBJ2-2
CSASTQGYGYTF	TGCAGTGCTAGCACTCAGGGGTATGGCTACACCTTC	.	many	TRBV20-1	TRBJ1-2
CASSDLLAAGETQYF	TGTGCCAGCAGTGACCTCCTGGCAGCGGGAGAGACCCAGTACTTC	.	few	TRBV2	TRBJ2-5
CASSQGLAVTQETQYF	TGTGCCAGCAGCCAAGGACTAGCGGTGACCCAAGAGACCCAGTACTTC	TRBD2	many	TRBV3-1	TRBJ2-5
CASSEPGSTFPGGYTF	TGTGCCAGCAGTGAACCGGGCAGTACTTTTCCGGGGGGCTACACCTTC	.	.	TRBV6-1	TRBJ1-2
CASSYSLTTVNTEAFF	TGTGCCAGCAGTTACTCTCTCACGACGGTGAACACTGAAGCTTTCTTT	.	.	TRBV6-5	TRBJ1-1
CASSLGAGSYNEQFF	TGTGCCAGCAGCTTAGGGGCGGGATCATACAATGAGCAGTTCTTC	.	many	TRBV27	TRBJ2-1
CSVDENSGRGLGTQYF	TGCAGCGTTGATGAAAATAGCGGGAGGGGGTTGGGTACGCAGTATTTT	TRBD2	.	TRBV29-1	TRBJ2-3
CASSLGMGTSTDTQYF	TGTGCTAGCAGCTTAGGGATGGGAACTAGCACAGATACGCAGTATTTT	.	.	TRBV7-7	TRBJ2-3
CASSITSGQRYNEQFF	TGTGCCAGCAGCATAACCTCGGGACAGCGCTACAATGAGCAGTTCTTC	TRBD1	few	TRBV7-6	TRBJ2-1
CASSFPLSGEQYF	TGTGCCAGCAGCTTCCCCCTCTCTGGAGAGCAGTACTTC	.	.	TRBV7-2	TRBJ2-7
CASSLFGTINSGNTIYF	TGTGCCAGCAGCTTATTTGGGACAATAAACTCTGGAAACACCATATATTTT	.	.	TRBV13	TRBJ1-3
CSVVTSGSGEQYF	TGCAGCGTTGTAACTAGCGGGAGTGGAGAGCAGTACTTC	TRBD2	few	TRBV29-1	TRBJ2-7
CASSSGEGHAYEQYF	TGTGCCAGCAGCTCAGGGGAGGGCCACGCCTACGAGCAGTACTTC	.	.	TRBV11-2	TRBJ2-7
CASGPPPPNEQFF	TGTGCTAGTGGTCCCCCCCCCCCCAATGAGCAGTTCTTC	.	few	TRBV12-5	TRBJ2-1
CASSEAEGSSYEQYF	TGTGCCAGCAGTGAAGCGGAGGGAAGCTCCTACGAGCAGTACTTC	.	.	TRBV2	TRBJ2-7
CASSSFQGKGFTDTQYF	TGTGCCAGCAGTTCGTTTCAGGGGAAGGGGTTCACAGATACGCAGTATTTT	.	few	TRBV28	TRBJ2-3
CATSDFRAGNSYNEQFF	TGTGCCACCAGTGATTTTCGTGCAGGGAACTCCTACAATGAGCAGTTCTTC	.	.	TRBV24-1	TRBJ2-1
CASSTFRDGSYEQYF	TGTGCCAGCAGTACTTTCCGGGACGGTTCCTACGAGCAGTACTTC	.	many	TRBV28	TRBJ2-7
CASSFGTGWNTGELFF	TGTGCCAGCAGCTTTGGGACAGGGTGGAACACCGGGGAGCTGTTTTTT	TRBD1	.	TRBV7-2	TRBJ2-2
CASAGQVTEAFF	TGCGCCAGCGCAGGGCAGGTGACTGAAGCTTTCTTT	.	.	TRBV4-1	TRBJ1-1
CASSPLPLSYNEQFF	TGTGCCAGCTCACCTCTCCCATTATCCTACAATGAGCAGTTCTTC	.	few	TRBV18	TRBJ2-1
CASSQNLDRYNEQFF	TGTGCCAGCAGCCAAAATTTGGACAGGTACAATGAGCAGTTCTTC	TRBD1	.	TRBV4-2	TRBJ2-1
CASSWRTSYNEQFF	TGTGCCAGCAGCTGGCGGACTAGTTACAATGAGCAGTTCTTC	TRBD2	.	TRBV7-8	TRBJ2-1
CASSGLQVTQYF	TGTGCCAGCAGCGGACTACAAGTGACCCAGTACTTC	.	.	TRBV12-3/TRBV12-4	TRBJ2-5
CASSPAGGANQPQHF	TGTGCCAGCTCCCCTGCGGGAGGGGCGAATCAGCCCCAGCATTTT	.	.	TRBV18	TRBJ1-5
CASSLAVMAGTASRSGYTF	TGTGCCAGCAGCTTAGCGGTTATGGCTGGGACAGCCTCCCGAAGTGGCTACACCTTC	TRBD1	many	TRBV7-2	TRBJ1-2
CASSQGFAGQPQHF	TGTGCCAGCAGCCAAGGGTTCGCAGGGCAACCCCAGCATTTT	.	many	TRBV3-1	TRBJ1-5
CASSSTLGGLGTGELFF	TGTGCCAGCAGCTCCACCCTCGGGGGGCTAGGCACCGGGGAGCTGTTTTTT	.	.	TRBV11-3	TRBJ2-2
CASSQARTGTEAFF	TGTGCCAGCAGCCAAGCCCGGACGGGCACTGAAGCTTTCTTT	.	.	TRBV3-1	TRBJ1-1
CAISITGLTGELFF	TGTGCCATCAGTATAACGGGACTAACCGGGGAGCTGTTTTTT	TRBD2	.	TRBV10-3	TRBJ2-2
CASSLDRVSYNEQFF	TGTGCCAGCAGTTTGGACAGGGTTTCCTACAATGAGCAGTTCTTC	TRBD1	once	TRBV27	TRBJ2-1
CASSQRASGSYEQFF	TGTGCCAGCAGCCAGCGCGCTAGCGGGAGTTATGAGCAGTTCTTC	TRBD2	.	TRBV2	TRBJ2-1
CATLAEPNTGELFF	TGTGCTACTTTAGCGGAGCCGAACACCGGGGAGCTGTTTTTT	.	few	TRBV12-5	TRBJ2-2
CASSMTGEHADTQYF	TGTGCCAGCAGCATGACAGGGGAGCACGCAGATACGCAGTATTTT	TRBD1	.	TRBV13	TRBJ2-3
CASSQWPRNIQYF	TGTGCCAGCAGCCAATGGCCTAGGAACATTCAGTACTTC	.	.	TRBV14	TRBJ2-4
CSARDGYRFSGEEGTDTQYF	TGCAGTGCTAGAGACGGCTACAGGTTTAGCGGTGAGGAGGGCACAGATACGCAGTATTTT	.	few	TRBV20-1	TRBJ2-3
CASRMRSTGGLNTGELFF	TGCGCCAGCAGGATGAGAAGTACAGGGGGCTTAAACACCGGGGAGCTGTTTTTT	TRBD1	few	TRBV5-1	TRBJ2-2
CASSQDSLLAGGYEQYF	TGTGCCAGCAGCCAAGACTCCCTCCTAGCGGGTGGGTACGAGCAGTACTTC	TRBD2	few	TRBV3-1	TRBJ2-7
CASSLLADGQETQYF	TGTGCCAGCAGTTTGCTAGCGGACGGCCAAGAGACCCAGTACTTC	TRBD2	.	TRBV12-3/TRBV12-4	TRBJ2-5
CASRRQGQASYNEQFF	TGTGCCAGCAGACGCCAGGGACAGGCCTCCTACAATGAGCAGTTCTTC	TRBD1	many	TRBV12-3/TRBV12-4	TRBJ2-1
CATSRKTSGNLETQYF	TGTGCCACCAGCAGAAAGACTAGCGGGAACTTGGAGACCCAGTACTTC	TRBD2	.	TRBV15	TRBJ2-5
CASSQLTSGDTQYF	TGTGCCAGCAGCCAACTGACCAGCGGAGATACGCAGTATTTT	.	many	TRBV7-9	TRBJ2-3
CAWSLSGQEPQHF	TGTGCCTGGAGCTTATCAGGGCAGGAGCCCCAGCATTTT	.	many	TRBV30	TRBJ1-5
CASSPDRGFGYGYTF	TGTGCCAGCAGCCCGGACAGGGGATTTGGATATGGCTACACCTTC	TRBD1	few	TRBV5-6	TRBJ1-2
CASSIRTGSTDTQYF	TGTGCCAGCAGCATCCGGACAGGTAGCACAGATACGCAGTATTTT	TRBD1	.	TRBV28	TRBJ2-3
CASSDFRRTAYEQYF	TGTGCCAGCAGTGATTTTCGTCGGACAGCCTACGAGCAGTACTTC	.	few	TRBV6-1	TRBJ2-7
CASSVGIQISGNTIYF	TGTGCCAGCAGCGTAGGGATACAAATCTCTGGAAACACCATATATTTT	.	.	TRBV9	TRBJ1-3
CASSLDGGSIETQYF	TGTGCCAGCAGCTTGGATGGCGGGAGTATAGAGACCCAGTACTTC	TRBD2	few	TRBV7-9	TRBJ2-5